This T cell receptor beta chain was captured by sequencing in a study of cytomegalovirus exposure and HLA in healthy donors. Overall study context: Among about 179 million T cells, an earlier analysis found about 110 million unique TCR beta sequences.

This cohort consisted of healthy bone marrow donors. In the PCR, 60 Vbeta and 13 Jbeta primers were used. Here immunoSEQ multiplex PCR was the method, and the copy in TCRdb shows in-frame clones only, minus some. The repertoire holds approximately 130,000 clones, about 8% seen once, with approximately 6.6% in the top ten. As to this clone: Its target is unknown.

Points from the study as a whole: Presence/absence results assume similar sequencing depth per donor, which may not hold.

This clonotype was obtained from a middle-aged woman in good health and CMV-seropositive. Sequencing was carried out using PBMCs.

The CDR3 reads CSVQRAATDTQYF. Here the CDR3 DNA reads TGCAGCGTCCAGCGGGCCGCCACAGATACGCAGTATTTT. The rearrangement links TRBV29-1 to TRBJ2-3; D is possibly TRBD2 (6 bases). Germline V gene lookup returns CDR1 SQVTM and CDR2 ANQGSEA. This CDR3 is built from 13 residues. V was shortened by 6 bases and J by 2 bases, with 12 bases between the two germline ends.